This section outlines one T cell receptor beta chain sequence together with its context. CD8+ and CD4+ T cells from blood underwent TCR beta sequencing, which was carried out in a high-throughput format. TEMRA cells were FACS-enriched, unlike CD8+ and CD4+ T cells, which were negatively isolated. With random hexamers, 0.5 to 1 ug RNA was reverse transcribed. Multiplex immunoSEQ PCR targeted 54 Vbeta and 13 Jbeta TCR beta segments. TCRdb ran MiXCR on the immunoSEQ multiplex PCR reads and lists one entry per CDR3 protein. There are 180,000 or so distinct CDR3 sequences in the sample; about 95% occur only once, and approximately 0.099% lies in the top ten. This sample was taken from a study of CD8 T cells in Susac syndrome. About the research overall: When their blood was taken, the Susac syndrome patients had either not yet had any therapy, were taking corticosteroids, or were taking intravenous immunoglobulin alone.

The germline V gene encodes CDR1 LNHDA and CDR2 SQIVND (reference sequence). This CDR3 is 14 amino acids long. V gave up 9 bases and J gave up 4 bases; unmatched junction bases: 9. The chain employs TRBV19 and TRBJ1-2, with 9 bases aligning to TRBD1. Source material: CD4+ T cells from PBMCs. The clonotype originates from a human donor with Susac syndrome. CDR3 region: CASKTTGGGYGYTF. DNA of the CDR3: TGTGCCAGCAAAACTACAGGGGGCGGCTATGGCTACACCTTC.